This T cell receptor beta chain was captured by sequencing in a study of CXCR3-negative and CXCR3-positive naive CD8 T cells. Study-wide background: The dataset comprises 110 million to 150 million TRB reads in total, with about 1.5 +/- 0.3 million reads per library. Study conclusions and caveats: Relative to CXCR3-negative naive cells, CXCR3-positive naive cells had more hydrophobic TRB CDR3s. Memory cells showed distinct TRBV-TRBJ patterns, while the two naive subsets matched.

As concerns this clonotype: Antigen: not known.

It was by 5' RACE with UMI labels that the TRB cDNA libraries were prepared. For each CDR3 protein, TCRdb gives one entry from its re-call of the 5' RACE reads, without DNA. The sample totals 41,000 or so distinct CDR3 sequences. Material: naive CXCR3- CD8+ T cells from blood. The subset: CD45RO-CCR7+CD27+CD95- naive CD8+ T cells lacking CXCR3 (TNR3-). The sequence came from a human donor in good health. Some clones in this sample may be carry-over from other donors' samples.

Here the CDR3 reads CASSGTAFGSPNTEAFF. V is TRBV9 and J is TRBJ1-1; TCRdb's D call, TRBD1, is unchecked because there is no DNA. Germline CDR1 reads SGDLS; CDR2 reads YYNGEE. CDR3 length equals 17 residues.